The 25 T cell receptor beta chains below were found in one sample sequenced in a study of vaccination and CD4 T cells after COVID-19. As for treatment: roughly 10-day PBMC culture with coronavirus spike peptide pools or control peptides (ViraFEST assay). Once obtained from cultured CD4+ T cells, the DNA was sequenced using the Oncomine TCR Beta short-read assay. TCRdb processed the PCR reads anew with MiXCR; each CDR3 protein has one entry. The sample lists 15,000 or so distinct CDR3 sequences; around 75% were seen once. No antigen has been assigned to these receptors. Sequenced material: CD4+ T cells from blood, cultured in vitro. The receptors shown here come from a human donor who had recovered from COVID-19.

DNA of the CDR3: TGTGCCAGCAGCTTAGTCGGGAGAGGAACCGGGGAGCTGTTTTTT. Amino acids: CASSLVGRGTGELFF. The gene calls are TRBV11-2 and TRBJ2-2; D may be TRBD2 (6 bases). The germline V and J ends were trimmed by 1 base and 5 bases, with 11 bases remaining between them. This CDR3 region has 15 residues. CDR1 is SGHAT and CDR2 is FQNNGV in the germline V gene. The whole variable domain, filled in from reference TRBV11-2 and TRBJ2-2, reads EAGVAQSPRYKIIEKRQSVAFWCNPISGHATLYWYQQILGQGPKLLIQFQNNGVVDDSQLPKDRFSAERLKGVDSTLKIQPAKLEDSAVYLCASSLVGRGTGELFFGEGSRLTVL.

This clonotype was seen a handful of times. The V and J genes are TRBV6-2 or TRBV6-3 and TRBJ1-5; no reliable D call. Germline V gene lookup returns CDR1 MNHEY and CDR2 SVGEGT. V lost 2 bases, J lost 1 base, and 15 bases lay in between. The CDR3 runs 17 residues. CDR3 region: CASSYRGIRISNQPQHF. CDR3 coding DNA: TGTGCCAGCAGTTACCGAGGGATTCGAATAAGCAATCAGCCCCAGCATTTT.

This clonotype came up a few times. Here the CDR3 reads CASSPGAVYSNQPQHF. CDR3 DNA sequence: TGTGCCAGCAGCCCTGGGGCGGTATATAGCAATCAGCCCCAGCATTTT. V usage is TRBV7-2 and J usage is TRBJ1-5; tentatively, D is TRBD1 (5 bases). The V gene's germline CDR1 is SGHTA and CDR2 FQGNSA. The CDR3 is made up of 16 amino acids. The V and J ends lost 5 bases and 0 bases respectively, with 14 bases between them.

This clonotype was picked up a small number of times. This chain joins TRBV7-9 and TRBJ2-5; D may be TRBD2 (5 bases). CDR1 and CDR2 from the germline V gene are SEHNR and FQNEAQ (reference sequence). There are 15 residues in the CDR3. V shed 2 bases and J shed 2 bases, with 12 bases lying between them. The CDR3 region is CASSLIPDLQETQYF. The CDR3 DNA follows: TGTGCCAGCAGCTTAATCCCGGACTTACAAGAGACCCAGTACTTC.

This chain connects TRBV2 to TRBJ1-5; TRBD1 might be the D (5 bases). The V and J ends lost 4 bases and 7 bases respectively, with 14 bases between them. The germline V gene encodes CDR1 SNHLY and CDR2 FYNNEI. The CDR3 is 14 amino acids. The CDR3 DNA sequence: TGTGCCAGCAGTGCGGGCAGGGTCCCCCAGCCCCAGCATTTT. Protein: CASSAGRVPQPQHF.

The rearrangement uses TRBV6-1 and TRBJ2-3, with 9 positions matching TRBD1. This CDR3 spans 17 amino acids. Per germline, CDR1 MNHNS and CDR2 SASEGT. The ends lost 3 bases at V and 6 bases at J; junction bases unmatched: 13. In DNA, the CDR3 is TGTGCCAGCAGTGACCCACTCGCCTGGACAGGGGCTGATACGCAGTATTTT. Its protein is CASSDPLAWTGADTQYF.

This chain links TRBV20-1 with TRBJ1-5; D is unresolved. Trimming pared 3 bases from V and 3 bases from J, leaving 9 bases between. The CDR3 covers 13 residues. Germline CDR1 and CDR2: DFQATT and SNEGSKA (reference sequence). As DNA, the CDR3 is TGCAGTGCTAGCCCCAGGCCCAATCAGCCCCAGCATTTT. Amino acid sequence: CSASPRPNQPQHF.

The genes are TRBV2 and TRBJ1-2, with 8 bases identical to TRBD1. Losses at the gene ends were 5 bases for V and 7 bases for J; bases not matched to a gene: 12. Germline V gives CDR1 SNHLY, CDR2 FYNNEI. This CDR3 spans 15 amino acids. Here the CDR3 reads CASSLSRQGQSGYTF. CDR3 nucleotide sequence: TGTGCCAGCAGTCTCTCCAGACAGGGGCAAAGTGGCTACACCTTC.

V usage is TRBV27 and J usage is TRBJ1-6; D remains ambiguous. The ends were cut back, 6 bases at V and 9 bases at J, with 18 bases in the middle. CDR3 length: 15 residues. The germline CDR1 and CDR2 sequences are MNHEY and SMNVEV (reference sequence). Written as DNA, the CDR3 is TGTGCCAGCAGACCGGATGGGCTCAAGGGTTCACCCCTCCACTTT. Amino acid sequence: CASRPDGLKGSPLHF.

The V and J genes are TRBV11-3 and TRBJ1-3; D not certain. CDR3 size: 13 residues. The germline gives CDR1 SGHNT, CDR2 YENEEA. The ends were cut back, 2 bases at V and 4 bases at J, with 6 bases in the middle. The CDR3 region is CASSLREGNTIYF. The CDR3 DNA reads TGTGCCAGCAGCTTACGGGAGGGAAACACCATATATTTT.

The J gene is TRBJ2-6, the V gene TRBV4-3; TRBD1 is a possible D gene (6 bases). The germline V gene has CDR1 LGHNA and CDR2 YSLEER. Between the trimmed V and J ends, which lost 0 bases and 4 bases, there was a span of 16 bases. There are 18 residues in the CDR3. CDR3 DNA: TGCGCCAGCAGCCAAGATCAGGCAGGGGAGATCGGGGCCAACGTCCTGACTTTC. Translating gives CASSQDQAGEIGANVLTF.

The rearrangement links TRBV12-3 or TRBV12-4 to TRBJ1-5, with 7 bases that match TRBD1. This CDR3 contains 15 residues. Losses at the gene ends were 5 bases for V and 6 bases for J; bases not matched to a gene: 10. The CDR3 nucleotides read TGTGCCAGCAGTCCAGTGACAGGGCCCGGTCAGCCCCAGCATTTT. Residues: CASSPVTGPGQPQHF.

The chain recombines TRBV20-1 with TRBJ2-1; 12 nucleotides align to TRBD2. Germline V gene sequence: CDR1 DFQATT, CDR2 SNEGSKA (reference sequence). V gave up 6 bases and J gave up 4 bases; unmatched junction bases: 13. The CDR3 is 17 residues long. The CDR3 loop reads CSAKRLAGVRGYNEQFF. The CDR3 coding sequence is TGCAGTGCGAAGAGACTAGCGGGAGTACGGGGATACAATGAGCAGTTCTTC.

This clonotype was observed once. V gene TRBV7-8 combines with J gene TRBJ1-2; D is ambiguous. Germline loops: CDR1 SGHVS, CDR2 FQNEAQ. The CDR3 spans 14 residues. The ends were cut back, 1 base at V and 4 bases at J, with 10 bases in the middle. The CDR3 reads CASSLGGQGYGYTF. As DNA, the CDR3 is TGTGCCAGCAGCTTAGGAGGGCAAGGCTATGGCTACACCTTC. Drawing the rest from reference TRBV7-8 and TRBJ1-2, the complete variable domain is GAGVSQSPRYKVAKRGQDVALRCDPISGHVSLFWYQQALGQGPEFLTYFQNEAQLDKSGLPSDRFFAERPEGSVSTLKIQRTQQEDSAVYLCASSLGGQGYGYTFGSGTRLTVV.

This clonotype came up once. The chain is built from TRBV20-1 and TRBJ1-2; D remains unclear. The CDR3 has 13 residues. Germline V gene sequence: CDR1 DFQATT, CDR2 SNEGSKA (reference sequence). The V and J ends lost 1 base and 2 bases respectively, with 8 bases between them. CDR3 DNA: TGCAGTGCTAGAGGGGCGGGGAACTATGGCTACACCTTC. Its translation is CSARGAGNYGYTF.

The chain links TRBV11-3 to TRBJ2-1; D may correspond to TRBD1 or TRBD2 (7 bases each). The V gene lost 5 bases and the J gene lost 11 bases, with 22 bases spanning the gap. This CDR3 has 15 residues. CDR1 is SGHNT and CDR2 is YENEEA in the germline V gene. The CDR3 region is CASSPRGGAGLKQFF. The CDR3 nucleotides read TGTGCCAGCAGCCCCAGGGGGGGCGCGGGGTTGAAGCAGTTCTTC.

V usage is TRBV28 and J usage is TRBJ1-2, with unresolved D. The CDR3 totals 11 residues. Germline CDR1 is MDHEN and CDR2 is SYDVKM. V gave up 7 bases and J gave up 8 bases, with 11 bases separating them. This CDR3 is CASNRAEGYTF. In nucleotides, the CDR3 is TGTGCCAGCAACCGGGCCGAGGGCTACACCTTC.

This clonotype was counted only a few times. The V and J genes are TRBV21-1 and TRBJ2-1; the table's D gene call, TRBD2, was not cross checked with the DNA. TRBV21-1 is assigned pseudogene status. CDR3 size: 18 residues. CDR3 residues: CASSKARVNSHSYNEQFF. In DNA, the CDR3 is TGTGCCAGCAGCAAAGCGAGGGTCAACTCCCACTCCTACAATGAGCAGTTCTTC.

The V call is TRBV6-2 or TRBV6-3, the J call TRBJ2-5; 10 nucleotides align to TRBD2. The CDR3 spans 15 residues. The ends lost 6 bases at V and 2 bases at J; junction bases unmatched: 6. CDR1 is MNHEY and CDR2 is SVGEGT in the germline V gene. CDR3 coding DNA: TGTGCCAGCAGCCCCCAGCGGGGGGGACAAGAGACCCAGTACTTC. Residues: CASSPQRGGQETQYF.

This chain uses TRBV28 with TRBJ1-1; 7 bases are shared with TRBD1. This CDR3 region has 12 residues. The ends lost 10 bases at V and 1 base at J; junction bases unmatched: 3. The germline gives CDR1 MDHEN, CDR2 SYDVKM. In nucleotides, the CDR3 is TGTGCCACAGACAGGGAGAACACTGAAGCTTTCTTT. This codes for CATDRENTEAFF.

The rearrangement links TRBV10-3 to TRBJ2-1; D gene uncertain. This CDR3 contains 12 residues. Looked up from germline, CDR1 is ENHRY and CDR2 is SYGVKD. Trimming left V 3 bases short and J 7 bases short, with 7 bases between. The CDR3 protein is CAISENGNEQFF. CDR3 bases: TGTGCCATCAGTGAAAATGGGAATGAGCAGTTCTTC.

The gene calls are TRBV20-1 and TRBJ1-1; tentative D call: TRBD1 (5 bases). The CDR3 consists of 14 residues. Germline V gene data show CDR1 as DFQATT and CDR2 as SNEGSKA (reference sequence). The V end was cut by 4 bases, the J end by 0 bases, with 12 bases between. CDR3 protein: CSATRRGMNTEAFF. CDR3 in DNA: TGCAGTGCTACGCGTAGGGGAATGAACACTGAAGCTTTCTTT.

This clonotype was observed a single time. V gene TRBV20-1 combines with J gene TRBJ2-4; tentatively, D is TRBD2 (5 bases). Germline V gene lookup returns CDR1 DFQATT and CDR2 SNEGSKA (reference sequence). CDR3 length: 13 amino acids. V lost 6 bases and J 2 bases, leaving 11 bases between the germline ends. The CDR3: CSAGIGTKNIQYF. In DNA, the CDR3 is TGCAGTGCCGGGATAGGGACCAAAAACATTCAGTACTTC.

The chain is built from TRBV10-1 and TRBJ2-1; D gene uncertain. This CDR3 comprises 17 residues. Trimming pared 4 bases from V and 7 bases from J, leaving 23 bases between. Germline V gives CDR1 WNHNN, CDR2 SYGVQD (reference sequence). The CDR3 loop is CASSVLLAYHTFNEQFF. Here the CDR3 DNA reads TGCGCCAGCAGTGTCTTATTAGCCTACCATACATTTAATGAGCAGTTCTTC.

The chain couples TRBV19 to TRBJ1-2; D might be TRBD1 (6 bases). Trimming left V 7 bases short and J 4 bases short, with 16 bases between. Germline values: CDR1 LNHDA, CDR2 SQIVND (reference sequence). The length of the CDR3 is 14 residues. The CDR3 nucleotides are TGTGCCAGTATTCCGGACAGAGAAAGCTATGGCTACACCTTC. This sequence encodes CASIPDRESYGYTF.